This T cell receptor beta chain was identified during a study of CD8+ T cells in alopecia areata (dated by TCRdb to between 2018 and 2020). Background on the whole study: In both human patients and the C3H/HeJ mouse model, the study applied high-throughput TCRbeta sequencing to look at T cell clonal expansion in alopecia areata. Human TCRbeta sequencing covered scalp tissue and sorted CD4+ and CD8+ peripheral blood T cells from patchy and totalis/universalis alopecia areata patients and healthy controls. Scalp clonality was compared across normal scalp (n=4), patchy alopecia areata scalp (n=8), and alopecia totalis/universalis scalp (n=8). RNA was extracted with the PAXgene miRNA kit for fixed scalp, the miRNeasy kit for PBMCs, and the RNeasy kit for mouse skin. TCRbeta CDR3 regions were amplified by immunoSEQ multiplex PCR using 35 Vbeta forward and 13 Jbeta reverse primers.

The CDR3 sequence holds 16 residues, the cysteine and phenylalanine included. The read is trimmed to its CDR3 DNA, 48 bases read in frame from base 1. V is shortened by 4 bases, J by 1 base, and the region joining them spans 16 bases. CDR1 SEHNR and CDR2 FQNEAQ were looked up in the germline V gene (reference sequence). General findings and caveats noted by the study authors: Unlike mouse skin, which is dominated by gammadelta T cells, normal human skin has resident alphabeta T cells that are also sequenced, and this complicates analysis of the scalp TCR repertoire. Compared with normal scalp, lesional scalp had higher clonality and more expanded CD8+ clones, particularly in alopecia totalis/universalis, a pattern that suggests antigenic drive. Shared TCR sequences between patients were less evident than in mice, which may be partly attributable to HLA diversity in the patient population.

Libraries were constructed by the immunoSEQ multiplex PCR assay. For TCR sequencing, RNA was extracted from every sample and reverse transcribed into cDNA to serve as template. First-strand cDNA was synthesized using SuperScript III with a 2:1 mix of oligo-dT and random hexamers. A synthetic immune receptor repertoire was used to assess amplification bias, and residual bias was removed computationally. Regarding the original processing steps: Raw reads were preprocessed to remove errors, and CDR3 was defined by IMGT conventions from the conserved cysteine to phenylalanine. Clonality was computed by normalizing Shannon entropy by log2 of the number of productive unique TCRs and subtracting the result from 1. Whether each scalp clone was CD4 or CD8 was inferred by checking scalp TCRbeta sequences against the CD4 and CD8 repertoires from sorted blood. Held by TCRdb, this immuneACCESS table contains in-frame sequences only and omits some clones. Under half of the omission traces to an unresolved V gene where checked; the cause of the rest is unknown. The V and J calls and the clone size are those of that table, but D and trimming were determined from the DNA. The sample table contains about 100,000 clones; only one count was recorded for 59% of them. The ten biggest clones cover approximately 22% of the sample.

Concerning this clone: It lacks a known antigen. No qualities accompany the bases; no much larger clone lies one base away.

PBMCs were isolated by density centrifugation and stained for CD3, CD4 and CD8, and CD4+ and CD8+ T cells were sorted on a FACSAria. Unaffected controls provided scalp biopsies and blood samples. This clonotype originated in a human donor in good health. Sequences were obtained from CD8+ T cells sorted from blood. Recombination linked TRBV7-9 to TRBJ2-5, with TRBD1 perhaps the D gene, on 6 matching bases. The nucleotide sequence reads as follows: TGTGCCAGCAGCTCCCATCCGCAGGACAGCCAAGAGACCCAGTACTTC. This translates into CASSSHPQDSQETQYF.